This T cell receptor (beta chain) originates from a study of cytomegalovirus exposure and HLA in healthy donors. CDR1 and CDR2 from the germline V gene are SGHTA and FQGNSA. The CDR3 loop spans 12 amino acids. The V and J ends lost 7 bases and 0 bases respectively, with 6 bases between them. Profiling relied on immunoSEQ multiplex PCR, and the TCRdb table lists in-frame clones only, not all of them. The table lists over 85,000 clones, less than 90% of them singletons, with 12% in the top ten. The V and J genes are TRBV7-2 and TRBJ1-1; D gene ambiguous. This sequence was found in a woman aged 18-29 years in good health and CMV-seropositive. The sample comprised PBMCs. CDR3 in DNA: TGTGCCAGCAATCCAGTGAACACTGAAGCTTTCTTT. Amino acids: CASNPVNTEAFF.